The 2 T cell receptor beta chains reported below all come from one sample, sequenced in a study of T cell responses to AZD1222 COVID-19 vaccine. Assay: immunoSEQ multiplex PCR; the TCRdb copy retains only in-frame clones and omits some. The sample lists roughly 150,000 clones; more than 85% were seen once. This specimen consisted of peripheral blood, obtained on day 0 of AZD1222 vaccination. These receptors were collected from an adult in good health.

The V gene is TRBV6-5, the J gene TRBJ2-2, with TRBD1 identical over 7 bases. Trimming took 8 bases from V and 1 from J; bases not matched to a gene: 4. The CDR3 runs to 14 residues. Germline V gene data show CDR1 as MNHEY and CDR2 as SVGAGI. CDR3 nucleotides: TGTGCCAGCTGCCGGGACAGGAACACCGGGGAGCTGTTTTTT. It specifies CASCRDRNTGELFF.

The J gene is TRBJ1-1, the V gene TRBV10-2; a weak D match, TRBD1 (6 bases). This CDR3 region has 16 residues. V was cut by 4 bases and J by 4 bases, with 19 bases left in between. CDR1 WSHSY and CDR2 SAAADI come from the germline V gene. The CDR3 is CASSGVGGPPLTEAFF. CDR3 DNA: TGCGCCAGCAGTGGCGTGGGGGGCCCTCCCCTCACTGAAGCTTTCTTT.